The 14 T cell receptor beta chains reported below all come from one sample, sequenced in a study of OX40 agonist ivuxolimab in advanced cancers. Data came from immunoSEQ multiplex PCR; TCRdb stores just in-frame clones and leaves some out. The data show 40,000 or so clones, approximately 86% seen once. The sequencing used CD4+ or CD8+ T cells sorted from blood, collected in a trial of the OX40 agonist ivuxolimab. These receptors all come from an adult with an advanced solid tumor such as melanoma, head and neck, liver or kidney cancer.

This chain uses TRBV11-3 with TRBJ2-7, with 7 nucleotides matching TRBD1. CDR3 length: 16 amino acids. Germline values: CDR1 SGHNT, CDR2 YENEEA. The trim removed 5 bases at V and 5 bases at J, leaving 15 bases unmatched. The CDR3 sequence: CASSPQADRDLNEQYF. CDR3 DNA sequence: TGTGCCAGCAGCCCCCAGGCCGACAGGGATCTGAACGAGCAGTACTTC.

The chain joins TRBV28 to TRBJ1-3, with a possible D match to TRBD1 (6 bases). Trimming cost V 3 bases and J 3 bases, with 18 bases left between them. Germline V gene data show CDR1 as MDHEN and CDR2 as SYDVKM. The CDR3 length is 17 residues. CDR3 bases: TGTGCCAGCAGTTTCCGCCAGGCCGTAGGGGGTGGAAACACCATATATTTT. Protein sequence: CASSFRQAVGGGNTIYF.

The V call is TRBV15, the J call TRBJ2-7; 8 bases agree with TRBD1. V was clipped by 6 bases and J by 6 bases; unmatched bases: 10. Germline V gene sequence: CDR1 LNHNV, CDR2 YYDKDF (reference sequence). The CDR3 spans 14 residues. CDR3 loop: CATSLGQGVTEQYF. Written as DNA, the CDR3 is TGTGCCACCAGTTTAGGACAGGGTGTTACCGAGCAGTACTTC.

This sequence joins TRBV7-8 and TRBJ2-1; D is uncertain. V lost 4 bases to trimming and J lost 10 bases, with 14 bases between them. The CDR3 runs 13 residues. CDR1 and CDR2 (germline): SGHVS, FQNEAQ. CDR3 region: CASSSAPKGEQFF. The CDR3 DNA reads as TGTGCCAGCAGCTCAGCCCCGAAGGGAGAGCAGTTCTTC.

The J gene is TRBJ2-5, the V gene TRBV6-5; D is unclear. The V and J ends lost 5 bases and 6 bases respectively, with 10 bases between them. The CDR3 consists of 12 residues. Germline CDR1 and CDR2: MNHEY and SVGAGI. CDR3 in amino acids: CASSHPDQTQYF. The DNA of the CDR3 is TGTGCCAGCAGTCACCCGGACCAGACCCAGTACTTC.

This clone has just one count. V usage is TRBV7-9 and J usage is TRBJ2-7; D uncertain. Germline-derived CDR1 and CDR2 are SEHNR and FQNEAQ (reference sequence). The V gene lost 3 bases and the J gene lost 3 bases, with 6 bases spanning the gap. This CDR3 has 12 residues. The CDR3 sequence is CASSLEYYEQYF. CDR3 bases: TGTGCCAGCAGCTTGGAGTACTACGAGCAGTACTTC.

The V and J genes are TRBV6-4 and TRBJ2-1, with a weak D call TRBD1 (5 bases). CDR1 is MRHNA and CDR2 is SNTAGT in the germline V gene. V lost 3 bases and J 2 bases, leaving 11 bases between the germline ends. This CDR3 is 15 amino acids long. The CDR3 bases are TGTGCCAGCAGTGAGTCGCAGGGCCCCTACAATGAGCAGTTCTTC. This gives the protein CASSESQGPYNEQFF.

This chain uses TRBV18 with TRBJ2-1, with TRBD2 identical over 15 bases. Germline V CDR1 and CDR2: KGHSH, LQKENI. V trimming: 5 bases; J trimming: 8 bases; junction bases outside the gene matches: 7. CDR3 size: 16 residues. DNA for the CDR3: TGTGCCAGCTCAACCGGGACTAGCGGGAGGCTGGATGAGCAGTTCTTC. Protein product: CASSTGTSGRLDEQFF.

This clone was counted once. V usage is TRBV6-5 and J usage is TRBJ2-7; TRBD2 aligns across 7 bases. J lost 3 bases, V lost 0 bases, and 2 bases had no gene match. The CDR3 totals 14 residues. From germline, CDR1 is MNHEY and CDR2 SVGAGI. In nucleotides, the CDR3 is TGTGCCAGCAGTTACTCGGGGGGGAACTACGAGCAGTACTTC. This translates into CASSYSGGNYEQYF.

The genes are TRBV25-1 and TRBJ2-7, with D possibly being TRBD1 (6 bases). The CDR3 extends over 18 amino acids. The ends were cut back, 5 bases at V and 5 bases at J, with 28 bases in the middle. Per the germline V gene, CDR1 is MGHDK and CDR2 is SYGVNS. This CDR3 is CASSSNAPAGYRVNEQYF. For the CDR3, the DNA is TGTGCCAGCAGTTCCAATGCGCCGGCTGGTTACAGGGTCAACGAGCAGTACTTC.

The rearrangement uses TRBV19 and TRBJ1-5; D unclear. Between the trimmed V and J ends, which lost 2 bases and 3 bases, there was a span of 5 bases. The germline gives CDR1 LNHDA, CDR2 SQIVND (reference sequence). The CDR3 has 13 amino acids. CDR3 sequence: CASSILDNQPQHF. The CDR3 DNA reads as TGTGCCAGTAGTATACTGGACAATCAGCCCCAGCATTTT.

This chain links TRBV5-1 with TRBJ2-3, with 7 bases aligning to TRBD1. The CDR3 runs 15 residues. Germline V gives CDR1 SGHRS, CDR2 YFSETQ. Trimming at V came to 5 bases and at J to 2 bases, leaving 8 bases not matched to a gene. This CDR3 is CASSYLGQVTDTQYF. The CDR3 DNA reads as TGCGCCAGCAGTTACCTCGGACAGGTCACAGATACGCAGTATTTT.

The gene calls are TRBV4-1 and TRBJ1-2; weak D call: TRBD1 (5 bases). Germline assignment: CDR1 MGHRA and CDR2 YSYEKL. The CDR3 covers 15 residues. The V end was cut by 3 bases, the J end by 8 bases, with 19 bases between. CDR3: CASSHPDKVSWGYTF. DNA for the CDR3: TGCGCCAGCAGCCACCCGGACAAGGTGTCTTGGGGCTACACCTTC.

This clone is a singleton in its sample. The chain recombines TRBV6-5 with TRBJ2-3; tentative D call: TRBD2 (7 bases). The CDR3 is 15 amino acids. CDR1 MNHEY and CDR2 SVGAGI come from the germline V gene. Trimming removed 6 bases from V and 6 bases from J, with 19 bases in between. For the CDR3, the DNA is TGTGCCAGCAGCTACCCGGGGGGCCCCCGGGATACGCAGTATTTT. Translating it yields CASSYPGGPRDTQYF.